The entry that follows covers one T cell receptor beta chain sequence. This entry is derived from a study of T-cell memory formation after mild COVID-19. TCRdb analysed the 5' RACE reads with MiXCR anew, one entry per CDR3 protein. The data show more than 250,000 distinct CDR3 sequences, about a sixth seen once. The CDR3 extends over 18 amino acids. With V trimmed by 0 bases and J by 5 bases, 8 bases remained unmatched. Germline values: CDR1 SGHVS, CDR2 FNYEAQ. The sequence derives from a man younger than 35 who had mild COVID-19 (a few samples of this study predate the infection). Cell type and time point are not known. The sample taken for sequencing was PBMCs or a T cell subset sorted from them (not recorded which). The J gene is TRBJ2-1, the V gene TRBV7-6; 12 positions agree with TRBD2. CDR3 loop: CASSLASVTSGGNNEQFF. Here the CDR3 DNA reads TGTGCCAGCAGCTTAGCCTCCGTCACTAGCGGGGGGAACAATGAGCAGTTCTTC.